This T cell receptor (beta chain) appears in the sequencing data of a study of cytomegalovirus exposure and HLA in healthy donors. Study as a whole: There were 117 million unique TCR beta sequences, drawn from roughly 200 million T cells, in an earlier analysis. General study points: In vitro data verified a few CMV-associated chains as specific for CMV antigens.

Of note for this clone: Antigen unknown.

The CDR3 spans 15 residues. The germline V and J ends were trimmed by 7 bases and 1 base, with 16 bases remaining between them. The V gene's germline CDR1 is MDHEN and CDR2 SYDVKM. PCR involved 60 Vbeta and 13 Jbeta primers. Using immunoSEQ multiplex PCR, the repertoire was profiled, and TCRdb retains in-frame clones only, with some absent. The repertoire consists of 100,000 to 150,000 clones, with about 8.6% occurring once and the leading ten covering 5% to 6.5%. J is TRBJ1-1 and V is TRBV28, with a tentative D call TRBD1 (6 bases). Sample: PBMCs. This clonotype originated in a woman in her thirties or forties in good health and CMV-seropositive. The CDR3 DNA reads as TGTGCCAGCACCCGCTGGGGGCGGTGGAACACTGAAGCTTTCTTT. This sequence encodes CASTRWGRWNTEAFF.